This note documents a single TCR beta chain sequence. Its antigen is undetermined. The sample belongs to a study of CD8 T cells in ankylosing spondylitis. Study findings and constraints: Made up of roughly 8 highly homologous variants, a TCR beta motif appeared characteristic of ankylosing spondylitis blood. Reported data indicate significant enrichment of disease-linked clones within matched ankylosing spondylitis synovial fluid.

This CDR3 has 12 residues. Trimming took 6 bases from V and 4 from J, leaving 8 bases between them. Germline lookup yields CDR1 SEHNR and CDR2 FQNEAQ (reference sequence). Libraries of TCR beta came from quantitative 5'-RACE with molecular barcodes. TCRdb independently ran MiXCR on the 5' RACE reads; one entry per CDR3 protein. The data show 340,000 or so distinct CDR3 sequences, 14% to 15% seen once. This TCR was sampled from a male donor with ankylosing spondylitis or in good health (not recorded which). The sequencing input was blood, either unsorted or a sorted T cell fraction (not recorded which). This chain uses TRBV7-9 with TRBJ2-3, with D uncertain. The CDR3 reads CASSNGPDTQYF. The DNA of the CDR3 is TGTGCCAGCAGTAACGGACCAGATACGCAGTATTTT.